This entry lists 24 T cell receptor beta chains sequenced from one sample in a study of OX40 agonist ivuxolimab in advanced cancers. Only in-frame clones appear in the TCRdb table, and some are missing; sequencing was by immunoSEQ multiplex PCR. The sample includes fewer than 100,000 clones, 65% to 85% seen only once; the top ten take 0.76%. The sample here was CD4+ or CD8+ T cells sorted from blood, taken in a trial of the OX40 agonist ivuxolimab. These receptor sequences come from an adult with an advanced solid tumor such as melanoma, head and neck, liver or kidney cancer.

The rearrangement links TRBV1 to TRBJ1-2; TRBD1 is the table's D call, not checked against the DNA. TRBV1 is deemed a pseudogene. This CDR3 is 16 amino acids long. CDR3 residues: CTSSQRPDRGRSSYTF. CDR3 sequence (DNA): TGCACCAGCAGCCAACGCCCTGACAGGGGGCGAAGTAGCTACACCTTC.

The chain uses TRBV21-1 and TRBJ1-5; the table gives TRBD1 as D, unverified against the DNA. TRBV21-1 is listed as a pseudogene. There are 19 residues in the CDR3. The CDR3: CASSKLNPEGGNSNQPQHF. CDR3 bases: TGTGCCAGCAGCAAATTGAACCCCGAAGGGGGAAACAGTAATCAGCCCCAGCATTTT.

This chain uses TRBV6-5 with TRBJ2-5; 16 bases match TRBD2. Germline trimming cut 10 bases from V and 7 bases from J; bases unmatched to any gene: 6. The CDR3 spans 14 residues. Germline V gives CDR1 MNHEY, CDR2 SVGAGI. The CDR3 nucleotides read TGTGCCACCGGGACTAGCGGGAGGGCAGGGACCCAGTACTTC. This gives the protein CATGTSGRAGTQYF.

This rearrangement joins TRBV9 to TRBJ2-3; 10 bases are a match to TRBD2. Germline values: CDR1 SGDLS, CDR2 YYNGEE. The ends lost 4 bases at V and 0 bases at J; junction bases unmatched: 5. The CDR3 length is 16 residues. CDR3 sequence reads: CASSIGTSASTDTQYF. The CDR3 nucleotides read TGTGCCAGCAGCATCGGGACTAGCGCAAGCACAGATACGCAGTATTTT.

The chain recombines TRBV5-1 with TRBJ1-1; 7 bases are a match to TRBD1. This CDR3 has 15 residues. The V and J ends lost 0 bases and 0 bases, in that order; junction bases with no gene match: 2. CDR1 SGHRS and CDR2 YFSETQ come from the germline V gene. Here the CDR3 DNA reads TGCGCCAGCAGCTTGGCCGGGACAGTGAACACTGAAGCTTTCTTT. Its translation is CASSLAGTVNTEAFF.

This sequence joins TRBV5-6 and TRBJ2-1, with 7 bases lining up with TRBD2. The CDR3 has 15 residues. Germline values: CDR1 SGHDT, CDR2 YYEEEE. V gave up 0 bases and J gave up 2 bases; unmatched junction bases: 2. The DNA for the CDR3 is TGTGCCAGCAGCTTGGAAAGCGGGGCCTACAATGAGCAGTTCTTC. As protein: CASSLESGAYNEQFF.

The rearrangement uses TRBV5-8 and TRBJ1-4, with D unclear. This CDR3 has 14 amino acids. Trimming stripped 4 bases from V and 3 bases from J, with 10 bases between. CDR1 is SGHTS and CDR2 is YDEGEE in the germline V gene. Here the CDR3 DNA reads TGTGCCAGCAGCCTATCAAGTGCTAATGAAAAACTGTTTTTT. The encoded protein is CASSLSSANEKLFF.

V and J are TRBV5-1 and TRBJ2-7, with TRBD1 matching over 7 bases. V shed 6 bases and J 2 bases; nucleotides not matched to a gene: 11. The CDR3 has 15 amino acids. CDR1 is SGHRS, CDR2 YFSETQ, per germline. The CDR3 loop is CASTELPGTAYEQYF. The CDR3 nucleotides are TGCGCCAGCACCGAGCTCCCCGGGACAGCCTACGAGCAGTACTTC.

The V gene is TRBV11-3, the J gene TRBJ2-4; TRBD1 matches 7 bases. The CDR3 has 14 amino acids. V shed 4 bases and J 1 base; nucleotides not matched to a gene: 1. Germline V gives CDR1 SGHNT, CDR2 YENEEA. CDR3 nucleotides: TGTGCCAGCAGCTGGGGACAGGCCAAAAACATTCAGTACTTC. Residues: CASSWGQAKNIQYF.

The CDR3 nucleotides are TGTGCCAGCAGTTGGGGGTACAATCAGCCCCAGCATTTT. Residues: CASSWGYNQPQHF. This sequence joins TRBV27 and TRBJ1-5, with D possibly being TRBD1 (5 bases). V was shortened by 4 bases and J by 3 bases, with 7 bases between the two germline ends. Per germline, CDR1 MNHEY and CDR2 SMNVEV (reference sequence). The CDR3 has 13 amino acids.

This chain connects TRBV14 to TRBJ1-1; 7 bases are shared with TRBD1. With V trimmed by 4 bases and J by 2 bases, 10 bases remained unmatched. The germline CDR1 and CDR2 sequences are SGHDN and FVKESK. CDR3 length: 16 amino acids. The chain's CDR3 is CASSLTGSKANTEAFF. In nucleotides, the CDR3 is TGTGCCAGCAGCCTGACAGGGAGCAAAGCCAACACTGAAGCTTTCTTT.

The rearrangement joins TRBV15 to TRBJ2-1, with D perhaps assigned TRBD1 or TRBD2 (5 bases each). CDR3 length equals 16 residues. Between the trimmed V and J ends, which lost 1 base and 1 base, there was a span of 11 bases. The germline gives CDR1 LNHNV, CDR2 YYDKDF (reference sequence). Here the CDR3 DNA reads TGTGCCACCAGCAGAGCAGAGGGGTCTTCCTACAATGAGCAGTTCTTC. It translates to CATSRAEGSSYNEQFF.

The chain employs TRBV5-1 and TRBJ1-6; 8 positions agree with TRBD1. The CDR3 runs to 14 residues. Trimming removed 4 bases from V and 7 bases from J; junction bases left unmatched: 4. The germline gives CDR1 SGHRS, CDR2 YFSETQ. The CDR3 loop reads CASSIQGENSPLHF. CDR3 coding DNA: TGCGCCAGCAGCATACAGGGGGAGAATTCACCCCTCCACTTT.

The J gene is TRBJ1-3, the V gene TRBV5-1; D may be TRBD1 (6 bases). Germline V gene sequence: CDR1 SGHRS, CDR2 YFSETQ. Trimming took 2 bases from V and 2 from J, leaving 14 bases between them. This CDR3 comprises 16 residues. Written as DNA, the CDR3 is TGCGCCAGCAGCTTACAGGGACGGGGGGCTGGAAACACCATATATTTT. Residues: CASSLQGRGAGNTIYF.

This chain connects TRBV7-9 to TRBJ2-1; no firm D call. Germline CDR1 SEHNR, CDR2 FQNEAQ (reference sequence). V lost 5 bases to trimming and J lost 4 bases, with 9 bases between them. There are 13 residues in the CDR3. The CDR3, as DNA: TGTGCCAGCAGCAAGGTGGTTTACAATGAGCAGTTCTTC. This gives the protein CASSKVVYNEQFF.

The sample holds one count of this clone. V usage is TRBV6-1 and J usage is TRBJ2-7, with D perhaps given as TRBD1 or TRBD2 (5 bases each). Germline lookup yields CDR1 MNHNS and CDR2 SASEGT. V was clipped by 5 bases and J by 3 bases, with 14 bases between them. The CDR3 consists of 14 residues. This CDR3 reads CASSNPGPRYEQYF. In nucleotides, the CDR3 is TGTGCCAGCAGTAATCCGGGGCCCCGCTACGAGCAGTACTTC.

This chain joins TRBV7-9 and TRBJ1-1; D uncertain. CDR1 is SEHNR and CDR2 is FQNEAQ in the germline V gene (reference sequence). The V gene lost 2 bases and the J gene lost 4 bases, with 14 bases spanning the gap. The length of the CDR3 is 15 residues. CDR3 sequence: CASSLHILRGTEAFF. The DNA for the CDR3 is TGTGCCAGCAGCTTACATATCCTCCGAGGCACTGAAGCTTTCTTT.

The chain links TRBV19 to TRBJ2-1; the match to TRBD1 covers 8 bases. The CDR3 is 16 residues long. V was clipped by 5 bases and J by 3 bases; unmatched bases: 9. The germline CDR1 and CDR2 sequences are LNHDA and SQIVND (reference sequence). This chain's CDR3 is CASSRVGTGGYNEQFF. The DNA of the CDR3 is TGTGCCAGTAGTCGGGTGGGGACAGGCGGCTACAATGAGCAGTTCTTC.

The chain is built from TRBV6-1 and TRBJ2-7, with TRBD2 identical over 8 bases. The CDR3 runs 15 residues. The germline V gene encodes CDR1 MNHNS and CDR2 SASEGT. Trimming took 6 bases from V and 6 from J; bases not matched to a gene: 13. CDR3 amino acids: CASRGLPGLVGEQYF. The DNA of the CDR3 is TGTGCCAGCAGGGGACTACCGGGACTAGTAGGCGAGCAGTACTTC.

V usage is TRBV19 and J usage is TRBJ1-2, with D perhaps TRBD1 (6 bases). The CDR3 runs to 16 residues. Germline lookup yields CDR1 LNHDA and CDR2 SQIVND (reference sequence). Trimming removed 7 bases at V and 1 base at J, with 19 bases between. The DNA of the CDR3 is TGTGCCAGTATATCACTGGCAGGGGACAATAACTATGGCTACACCTTC. Its translation is CASISLAGDNNYGYTF.

The V and J genes are TRBV11-3 and TRBJ2-1; D assignment may be TRBD1 or TRBD2 (5 bases each). Looked up from germline, CDR1 is SGHNT and CDR2 is YENEEA. The CDR3 runs 14 residues. V gave up 4 bases and J gave up 8 bases, with 15 bases separating them. CDR3 loop: CASSSRRGGYEQFF. CDR3 DNA: TGTGCCAGCAGCTCACGACGGGGCGGCTATGAGCAGTTCTTC.

This chain links TRBV7-9 with TRBJ1-1; D is unclear. The CDR3 totals 15 residues. Germline V gene data show CDR1 as SEHNR and CDR2 as FQNEAQ (reference sequence). Deletions cut 5 bases from V and 1 base from J, with 14 bases between. This chain's CDR3 is CASSPDGYQNTEAFF. The CDR3 coding sequence is TGTGCCAGCAGCCCGGACGGATATCAGAACACTGAAGCTTTCTTT.

The count of this clone is one. The V gene is TRBV7-2, the J gene TRBJ1-2, with D maybe TRBD1 (5 bases). The CDR3 is 11 residues long. Germline V gene lookup returns CDR1 SGHTA and CDR2 FQGNSA. Trimming removed 3 bases from V and 8 bases from J, with 7 bases in between. The CDR3: CASSLQGGYTF. CDR3 bases: TGTGCCAGCAGCTTGCAGGGCGGCTACACCTTC.

In its sample, this clone was seen many times. V gene TRBV30 combines with J gene TRBJ2-7, with D perhaps TRBD1 (5 bases). In germline, CDR1 is GTSNPN, CDR2 SVGIG (reference sequence). The CDR3 runs 15 residues. Trimming removed 0 bases from V and 2 bases from J, with 14 bases in between. CDR3 protein: CAWSVGRQGTYEQYF. For the CDR3, the DNA is TGTGCCTGGAGTGTAGGAAGGCAGGGTACCTACGAGCAGTACTTC.